This T cell receptor beta chain emerged from a study of identical twins. This clonotype came up many times. TCRdb re-derived calls from the 5' RACE reads in MiXCR, one entry per CDR3 protein. The sample lists hundreds of thousands of distinct CDR3 sequences; about 8.3% were seen once. The V gene lost 0 bases and the J gene lost 4 bases, with 6 bases spanning the gap. The CDR3 has 13 amino acids. The germline gives CDR1 MGHRA, CDR2 YSYEKL. These sequences were also reported in another study, on yellow fever vaccine responses in identical twins.

Sequencing input: memory (CD45RO+) T cells sorted from blood. The chain is built from TRBV4-1 and TRBJ1-2; the D is unclear. The TCR comes from a woman aged 18 to 35 in good health. Written as DNA, the CDR3 is TGCGCCAGCAGCCAAGAAGGGCGCTATGGCTACACCTTC. It translates to CASSQEGRYGYTF.